This TCR beta chain was profiled in a study of shared clonotypes between healthy human individuals. In regard to this clone: Its target is unknown.

Broader study findings: How much donors shared clonotypes was expected to be affected by sequencing depth. Clonotype sharing across a few donors was observed for 4% to 5.5% of naive CD4 clonotypes. In general, naive subsets displayed greater estimated richness than memory subsets did.

Using immunoSEQ multiplex PCR, the repertoire was profiled, and TCRdb retains in-frame clones only, with some absent. Of roughly 2,000,000 clones detected, just over 90% appear once; the ten largest clones hold about 1.7%. Cells designated naive CD8 were CD45RO-negative and were positively selected for CCR7, with terminally differentiated effector memory CD45RA+ cells excluded. The clonotype comes from a man younger than 30 in good health. Some clones in this sample may be carry-over from other donors' samples. Sample: naive CD8+ T cells from PBMCs.

CDR3 sequence reads: CATSSRTRTRSGELFF. DNA of the CDR3: TGTGCCACCAGCTCCAGAACCAGGACTCGGTCGGGGGAGCTGTTTTTT. The J gene is TRBJ2-2, the V gene TRBV15; TRBD2 is a possible D gene (5 bases). The CDR3 is made up of 16 amino acids. Looked up from germline, CDR1 is LNHNV and CDR2 is YYDKDF (reference sequence). V lost 5 bases, J lost 8 bases, and 21 bases lay in between.